These T cell receptor beta chains were read from a single sample in a study of TIL therapy for anti-PD-1-resistant metastatic lung cancer. Method: immunoSEQ multiplex PCR; TCRdb's copy keeps in-frame clones and lacks some. The sample yields tens of thousands of clones, roughly 85% seen once. This specimen was blood, taken at baseline. The receptors originated from a man aged 70-80 years with non-small cell lung cancer. The CDR3 runs from the conserved cysteine through the conserved F or W. A D gene is named only where the DNA matches it firmly. Only part of the rows carry a size: once, few, many, or a class if the clone is expanded.

J | D | V | size | length | DNA | CDR3
TRBJ2-3 | TRBD2 | TRBV18 | NA | 13 | TGTGCCAGCTCGCGTACTAGCGGGGATACGCAGTATTTT | CASSRTSGDTQYF
TRBJ1-2 | NA | TRBV9 | once | 14 | TGTGCCAGCAGCGTAGGGTTGAGGAGGGAAGGCTACACCTTC | CASSVGLRREGYTF
TRBJ2-7 | NA | TRBV4-1 | NA | 15 | TGCGCCAGCAGCCCGGAGCCCAGGGGTTTAGGCGAGCAGTACTTC | CASSPEPRGLGEQYF
TRBJ1-1 | NA | TRBV29-1 | NA | 15 | TGCAGCGTTGATCTGGACACGACTCCGAACACTGAAGCTTTCTTT | CSVDLDTTPNTEAFF
TRBJ2-7 | NA | TRBV7-9 | NA | 13 | TGTGCCAGCAGCAAACTAGTCGCTTACGAGCAGTACTTC | CASSKLVAYEQYF
TRBJ2-7 | NA | TRBV6-5 | NA | 15 | TGTGCCAGCAGCGCAACAAGACCCTCCTCCTACGAGCAGTACTTC | CASSATRPSSYEQYF
TRBJ2-7 | TRBD1 | TRBV7-9 | NA | 16 | TGTGCCAGCAGCCCATTAGACAGGGGCCTCTCCTACGAGCAGTACTTC | CASSPLDRGLSYEQYF
TRBJ1-2 | NA | TRBV15 | NA | 15 | TGTGCCACCAGCCAAGTAGACCAAGCCTTATATGGCTACACCTTC | CATSQVDQALYGYTF
TRBJ2-7 | NA | TRBV6-6 | NA | 15 | TGTGCCAGCAGTTACGGACAGAGGAGCTCCTACGAGCAGTACTTC | CASSYGQRSSYEQYF
TRBJ1-4 | NA | TRBV28 | NA | 16 | TGTGCCAGCAGTTTTCGGGGGCTTGGCCTTAATGAAAAACTGTTTTTT | CASSFRGLGLNEKLFF
TRBJ2-1 | TRBD1 | TRBV6-1 | NA | 14 | TGTGCCAGCAGCGGACAGGTCTCCTACAATGAGCAGTTCTTC | CASSGQVSYNEQFF
TRBJ1-5 | NA | TRBV28 | NA | 15 | TGTGCCAGCAGTTTGACCGAGAATAGCAATCAGCCCCAGCATTTT | CASSLTENSNQPQHF
TRBJ2-5 | NA | TRBV28 | NA | 12 | TGTGCCAGCAGTTTATCACGTGAGACCCAGTACTTC | CASSLSRETQYF
TRBJ2-3 | TRBD2 | TRBV5-1 | few | 17 | TGCGCCAGCAGCGTAGGGACTAGCGGGAGCAGAATGGATACGCAGTATTTT | CASSVGTSGSRMDTQYF
TRBJ2-7 | NA | TRBV6-4 | NA | 15 | TGTGCCAGCAGTCCCGAGGGGGGGCCCTCCTACGAGCAGTACTTC | CASSPEGGPSYEQYF
TRBJ2-5 | TRBD1 | TRBV5-1 | NA | 13 | TGCGCCAGCAGCTACGGACAGGACGAGACCCAGTACTTC | CASSYGQDETQYF
TRBJ2-7 | NA | TRBV9 | once | 18 | TGTGCCAGCAGCCCAACCCCTGTTTTCAGCGGCGGGTCCTACGAGCAGTACTTC | CASSPTPVFSGGSYEQYF
TRBJ2-7 | NA | TRBV4-1 | once | 12 | TGCGCCAGCCGGGGAAGCTCCTACGAGCAGTACTTC | CASRGSSYEQYF
TRBJ2-5 | NA | TRBV5-1 | NA | 14 | TGCGCCAGCAGCTTCATAGGGATGGGAGAGACCCAGTACTTC | CASSFIGMGETQYF
TRBJ2-1 | NA | TRBV10-3 | NA | 14 | TGTGCCATCAGTGGACAAGGAGGGGTCAATGAGCAGTTCTTC | CAISGQGGVNEQFF
TRBJ2-1 | TRBD2 | TRBV5-5 | NA | 15 | TGTGCCAGCAGCTTGATTAGCGGGAGGAACAATGAGCAGTTCTTC | CASSLISGRNNEQFF
TRBJ1-2 | NA | TRBV5-6 | NA | 16 | TGTGCCAGCAGTTCGGCGGGGGGGCGGAGTTCGTACGGCTACACCTTC | CASSSAGGRSSYGYTF
TRBJ2-7 | NA | TRBV19 | NA | 14 | TGTGCCAGTAGTATAAAGGTGTCCTCCCACGAGCAGTACTTC | CASSIKVSSHEQYF
TRBJ1-1 | NA | TRBV6-5 | NA | 13 | TGTGCCAGCAGTTACGGGCTAGTCACTGAAGCTTTCTTT | CASSYGLVTEAFF
TRBJ1-4 | NA | TRBV7-2 | NA | 12 | TGTGCCAGCAGCCCAGGTCCTGAAAAACTGTTTTTT | CASSPGPEKLFF
TRBJ2-7 | NA | TRBV27 | NA | 15 | TGTGCCAGCAGTTTGGCGATACAGTTCTCCTACGAGCAGTACTTC | CASSLAIQFSYEQYF
TRBJ1-2 | TRBD1 | TRBV7-9 | NA | 14 | TGTGCCAGCAGCTTGATAGGGGGCGACTATGGCTACACCTTC | CASSLIGGDYGYTF
TRBJ2-5 | TRBD1 | TRBV11-2 | NA | 15 | TGTGCCAGCAGCTTGGGACAGCGGCCCCAAGAGACCCAGTACTTC | CASSLGQRPQETQYF
TRBJ1-1 | NA | TRBV5-4 | NA | 17 | TGTGCCAGCAGTTTGGGCCGGGGGGGCGCCTTGAGAACTGAAGCTTTCTTT | CASSLGRGGALRTEAFF
TRBJ2-7 | NA | TRBV11-2 | NA | 13 | TGTGCCAGCAGCTCCAAGACCCGTTCCGAGCAGTACTTC | CASSSKTRSEQYF
TRBJ1-2 | TRBD1 | TRBV27 | few | 13 | TGTGCCAGCAGCCCCGACAGGGGATATGGCTACACCTTC | CASSPDRGYGYTF
TRBJ2-3 | TRBD2 | TRBV9 | NA | 20 | TGTGCCAGCAGCACCTTGGGACTAGCGGGAGCTACCCCTAGCACAGATACGCAGTATTTT | CASSTLGLAGATPSTDTQYF
TRBJ2-5 | TRBD2 | TRBV5-1 | NA | 13 | TGCGCCAGCAGCTTCGGTTGGGAGGGGACCCAGTACTTC | CASSFGWEGTQYF
TRBJ1-5 | TRBD1 | TRBV27 | NA | 18 | TGTGCCAGCAGTAGTACAGTGGGGACAGGGGGCGGCCGCCAGCCCCAGCATTTT | CASSSTVGTGGGRQPQHF
TRBJ2-6 | NA | TRBV19 | NA | 16 | TGTGCCAGTAGTCCTGACGGAAGCTCTGGGGCCAACGTCCTGACTTTC | CASSPDGSSGANVLTF
TRBJ2-7 | NA | TRBV5-6 | medium-sized | 14 | TGTGCCAGCAGCATTCCGGGATCAAACTACGAGCAGTACTTC | CASSIPGSNYEQYF
TRBJ2-3 | TRBD2 | TRBV11-2 | NA | 15 | TGTGCCAGCACAGGGACTAGCGGGATAGGAGATACGCAGTATTTT | CASTGTSGIGDTQYF
TRBJ1-6 | TRBD1 | TRBV15 | once | 16 | TGTGCCACCAGCGAATTAGGGGGCGTCTATAATTCACCCCTCCACTTT | CATSELGGVYNSPLHF
TRBJ1-1 | NA | TRBV10-3 | few | 13 | TGTGCCATCAGTGACGGTGGGACCACTGAAGCTTTCTTT | CAISDGGTTEAFF
TRBJ2-7 | TRBD2 | TRBV20-1 | NA | 11 | TGCGGCCTAGCGGGAGTGGGCGAGCAGTACTTC | CGLAGVGEQYF
TRBJ1-2 | TRBD1 | TRBV28 | once | 12 | TGTGCCAGCAGTCGGACAGGGAAGGGCTACACCTTC | CASSRTGKGYTF
TRBJ2-2 | TRBD2 | TRBV6-5 | few | 16 | TGTGCCAGCAGTTACGAGCGGGGGAGTGACACCGGGGAGCTGTTTTTT | CASSYERGSDTGELFF
TRBJ2-5 | NA | TRBV5-6 | NA | 11 | TGTGCCAGCAGCGGGCAGGGACACCAGTACTTC | CASSGQGHQYF
TRBJ2-7 | TRBD1 | TRBV15 | few | 18 | TGTGCCACCAGTTCCCTCTCGGCAACAGGACAGGGTTCCTACGAGCAGTACTTC | CATSSLSATGQGSYEQYF
TRBJ2-3 | TRBD2 | TRBV7-7 | NA | 14 | TGTGCCAGCAGCATTGACCCGACTAGCCCGACGCAGTATTTT | CASSIDPTSPTQYF
TRBJ2-7 | NA | TRBV7-8 | NA | 14 | TGTGCCAGCAGCTTAGAAGAGGTTTCCTACGAGCAGTACTTC | CASSLEEVSYEQYF
TRBJ2-2 | NA | TRBV29-1 | NA | 18 | TGCAGCGTTGAAGATCACTTGTACAAGGACAAGAACACCGGGGAGCTGTTTTTT | CSVEDHLYKDKNTGELFF
TRBJ1-5 | NA | TRBV7-2 | few | 14 | TGTGCCAGCAAACCACAGGGCGGGCTACAGCCCCAGCATTTT | CASKPQGGLQPQHF
TRBJ1-1 | NA | TRBV7-2 | few | 15 | TGTGCCAGCAGGTTTAGCCGGGGAACGAACACTGAAGCTTTCTTT | CASRFSRGTNTEAFF